The 25 T cell receptor beta chains presented below share a single source sample, sequenced in a study of early T cells in non-severe SARS-CoV-2 infection. TCRdb re-derived calls from the 5' RACE reads in MiXCR, one entry per CDR3 protein. The top ten hold under 3.5% of the sample, which has tens of thousands of distinct CDR3 sequences, more than 7.5% seen once. Input material: whole blood. The receptor source for this set is an adult who was a healthcare worker with PCR-confirmed SARS-CoV-2 infection or an uninfected control (not recorded which).

The sample holds many counts of this clonotype. The chain couples TRBV3-1 to TRBJ1-3, with D hard to call. Germline V lookup: CDR1 LGHDT, CDR2 YNNKEL (reference sequence). There are 15 residues in the CDR3. V lost 2 bases and J lost 1, with 9 bases in between. The CDR3: CASSQTSRSGNTIYF. CDR3 DNA sequence: TGTGCCAGCAGCCAAACATCTAGATCTGGAAACACCATATATTTT.

This clonotype was seen just once. The chain combines TRBV18 with TRBJ2-1, with no clear D. Looked up from germline, CDR1 is KGHSH and CDR2 is LQKENI. The V end was cut by 5 bases, the J end by 1 base, with 18 bases between. The CDR3 extends over 17 amino acids. CDR3 sequence reads: CASSSIPSAPSYNEQFF. The CDR3, as DNA: TGTGCCAGCTCATCCATCCCTTCGGCACCGTCCTACAATGAGCAGTTCTTC.

In DNA form, the CDR3 reads TGCAGTGCTGCGACTAGCTCCTACGAGCAGTACTTC. Amino acids: CSAATSSYEQYF. The V call is TRBV20-1, the J call TRBJ2-7; D might be TRBD2 (6 bases). The germline gives CDR1 DFQATT, CDR2 SNEGSKA (reference sequence). Trimming removed 5 bases from V and 0 bases from J, with 8 bases in between. The length of the CDR3 is 12 residues.

Ten or more counts support this clonotype. The V gene is TRBV2, the J gene TRBJ2-1, with no clear D. The V end was cut by 4 bases, the J end by 4 bases, with 11 bases between. CDR3 length: 14 amino acids. Per germline, CDR1 SNHLY and CDR2 FYNNEI. The CDR3 DNA reads as TGTGCCAGCAGTGGTACTGTGAGATACAATGAGCAGTTCTTC. Its translation is CASSGTVRYNEQFF.

This clonotype was detected a few times. The V gene is TRBV27, the J gene TRBJ1-5; D might be TRBD1 (6 bases). The length of the CDR3 is 14 residues. Germline CDR1 MNHEY, CDR2 SMNVEV (reference sequence). V was pared by 3 bases and J by 4 bases, with 10 bases between. CDR3 nucleotide sequence: TGTGCCAGCAGTTTCGGGGGGGCGAATCAGCCCCAGCATTTT. It yields the protein CASSFGGANQPQHF.

This clonotype was detected only a few times. The V gene is TRBV10-2, the J gene TRBJ2-7, with 8 bases that match TRBD2. V trimming: 11 bases; J trimming: 5 bases; junction bases outside the gene matches: 5. The CDR3 sequence is 11 residues long. The germline V gene has CDR1 WSHSY and CDR2 SAAADI. The DNA for the CDR3 is TGCGCCCACGGTAGCGGGGACGAGCAGTACTTC. This gives the protein CAHGSGDEQYF.

This clonotype was detected a few times. This chain links TRBV12-3 or TRBV12-4 with TRBJ1-1; 7 positions agree with TRBD1. With 7 bases clipped from V and 5 bases from J, the junction kept 4 bases outside the gene matches. The CDR3 is 12 residues long. CDR3 bases: TGTGCCAGCACCGACAGGGTAACTGAAGCTTTCTTT. Its translation is CASTDRVTEAFF.

This clonotype was detected ten times or more. The chain uses TRBV14 and TRBJ2-7, with 14 bases aligning to TRBD2. This CDR3 is built from 16 residues. V lost 0 bases to trimming and J lost 6 bases; unmatched junction nucleotides: 4. Germline V gives CDR1 SGHDN, CDR2 FVKESK. The CDR3 sequence is CASSQEGGLAGGEQYF. As DNA, the CDR3 is TGTGCCAGCAGCCAAGAAGGAGGACTAGCGGGGGGCGAGCAGTACTTC.

This clonotype occurred many times. The J gene is TRBJ2-7, the V gene TRBV11-3; D not resolved. The CDR3 runs to 15 residues. CDR1 SGHNT and CDR2 YENEEA come from the germline V gene. Trimming stripped 3 bases from V and 2 bases from J, with 14 bases between. CDR3 sequence: CASSLFSGQTYEQYF. The CDR3 region has the DNA TGTGCCAGCAGCTTGTTTTCCGGGCAGACCTACGAGCAGTACTTC.

In its sample, this clonotype was seen a few times. The genes are TRBV24-1 and TRBJ2-5; D is possibly TRBD1 or TRBD2 (5 bases each). There are 15 residues in the CDR3. Germline CDR1 is KGHDR and CDR2 is SFDVKD. Trimming took 2 bases from V and 8 from J, leaving 17 bases between them. CDR3 coding DNA: TGTGCCACCAGTGATTCGGGACGTATACATGCAACCCAGTACTTC. As protein: CATSDSGRIHATQYF.

This clonotype was counted only a few times. The chain has TRBV5-1 and TRBJ2-3; a possible D gene is TRBD2 (5 bases). The CDR3 sequence is 16 residues long. V was clipped by 1 base and J by 2 bases, with 14 bases between them. Per the germline V gene, CDR1 is SGHRS and CDR2 is YFSETQ. CDR3 amino acids: CASSLSALVVTDTQYF. As DNA, the CDR3 is TGCGCCAGCAGCTTGTCGGCACTAGTCGTCACAGATACGCAGTATTTT.

V and J are TRBV28 and TRBJ2-6; D may be TRBD2 (5 bases). Looked up from germline, CDR1 is MDHEN and CDR2 is SYDVKM. Trimming removed 3 bases from V and 0 bases from J, with 6 bases in between. The CDR3 consists of 15 residues. The CDR3 DNA reads as TGTGCCAGCAGTTTGGGGAGCTCTGGGGCCAACGTCCTGACTTTC. It specifies CASSLGSSGANVLTF.

This clonotype has ten or more counts. V and J are TRBV7-6 and TRBJ2-5; no clear D gene. The CDR3 runs 15 residues. Germline CDR1 is SGHVS and CDR2 is FNYEAQ. Between the trimmed V and J ends, which lost 5 bases and 5 bases, there was a span of 18 bases. The CDR3 sequence: CASSQRPGGGETQYF. The DNA for the CDR3 is TGTGCCAGCAGCCAACGTCCGGGCGGTGGGGAGACCCAGTACTTC.

This clonotype occurred many times. This chain uses TRBV4-1 with TRBJ2-2; 12 bases agree with TRBD2. The ends lost 5 bases at V and 1 base at J; junction bases unmatched: 5. CDR3 size: 17 residues. Germline V gene sequence: CDR1 MGHRA, CDR2 YSYEKL. CDR3 DNA: TGCGCCAGCAGCTCCCGGACTAGCGGGAAGAACACCGGGGAGCTGTTTTTT. It encodes CASSSRTSGKNTGELFF.

This clonotype was found many times. The V and J genes are TRBV6-6 and TRBJ1-1, with a tentative D call TRBD1 (5 bases). CDR1 and CDR2 from the germline V gene are MNHNY and SVGAGI (reference sequence). The length of the CDR3 is 12 residues. Trimming removed 6 bases at V and 4 bases at J, with 9 bases between. The CDR3 loop is CASRPGITEAFF. As DNA, the CDR3 is TGTGCCAGCAGACCAGGGATCACTGAAGCTTTCTTT.

There are many counts of this clonotype. The chain employs TRBV28 and TRBJ2-7, with a possible D match to TRBD1 (5 bases). Germline-derived CDR1 and CDR2 are MDHEN and SYDVKM. The CDR3 loop spans 16 amino acids. Trimming removed 3 bases from V and 2 bases from J, with 17 bases in between. The CDR3 bases are TGTGCCAGCAGTTTGGGCCCTCAGGGATTTCCCTACGAGCAGTACTTC. It codes for CASSLGPQGFPYEQYF.

This clonotype was detected only a few times. The gene calls are TRBV4-2 and TRBJ2-2; 8 nucleotides align to TRBD2. Germline V gene data show CDR1 as LGHNA and CDR2 as YNFKEQ. The ends lost 0 bases at V and 0 bases at J; junction bases unmatched: 6. The length of the CDR3 is 18 residues. DNA of the CDR3: TGTGCCAGCAGCCAAGAGTCACCGACTAGCGCGAACACCGGGGAGCTGTTTTTT. The encoded protein is CASSQESPTSANTGELFF.

This clonotype was found a few times. This chain links TRBV11-2 with TRBJ1-1, with 11 bases lining up with TRBD1. V gave up 5 bases and J gave up 5 bases; unmatched junction bases: 16. Germline V CDR1 and CDR2: SGHAT, FQNNGV. CDR3 size: 18 residues. The CDR3 nucleotides read TGTGCCAGCAGCGCTCCGGGACAGGGGGTCAATGGATGGACTGAAGCTTTCTTT. Residues: CASSAPGQGVNGWTEAFF.

In this sample, this clonotype turned up many times. The chain combines TRBV19 with TRBJ2-2; D gene unclear. Between the trimmed V and J ends, which lost 7 bases and 7 bases, there was a span of 16 bases. Germline lookup yields CDR1 LNHDA and CDR2 SQIVND (reference sequence). CDR3 length: 14 residues. CDR3 sequence: CASKGEPFNGELFF. In nucleotides, the CDR3 is TGTGCCAGTAAAGGTGAACCCTTCAACGGGGAGCTGTTTTTT.

This clonotype was observed many times. The V and J genes are TRBV28 and TRBJ2-1; no clear D. Trimming removed 5 bases from V and 10 bases from J, with 9 bases in between. The CDR3 is 11 residues long. Germline-derived CDR1 and CDR2 are MDHEN and SYDVKM. The CDR3 reads CASSRVGEQFF. The DNA of the CDR3 is TGTGCCAGCAGTCGTGTGGGAGAGCAGTTCTTC. The whole variable domain, filled in from reference TRBV28 and TRBJ2-1, reads DVKVTQSSRYLVKRTGEKVFLECVQDMDHENMFWYRQDPGLGLRLIYFSYDVKMKEKGDIPEGYSVSREKKERFSLILESASTNQTSMYLCASSRVGEQFFGPGTRLTVL.

V and J are TRBV20-1 and TRBJ2-1; TRBD2 matches at 8 bases. The junction had 14 bases not matched to a gene; V was cut back by 0 bases and J by 7 bases. Germline CDR1 DFQATT, CDR2 SNEGSKA (reference sequence). CDR3 length: 17 amino acids. This CDR3 is CSARDAARAGDNNEQFF. DNA for the CDR3: TGCAGTGCTAGAGATGCGGCAAGAGCGGGAGACAATAATGAGCAGTTCTTC.

This clonotype appeared a few times. The V and J genes are TRBV20-1 and TRBJ2-5; perhaps TRBD2 as D (5 bases). The V and J ends lost 4 bases and 4 bases respectively, with 10 bases between them. The CDR3 covers 12 residues. Looked up from germline, CDR1 is DFQATT and CDR2 is SNEGSKA (reference sequence). For the CDR3, the DNA is TGCAGTGCTACTGGCGGGCGAGAGACCCAGTACTTC. Encoded protein: CSATGGRETQYF.

This clonotype was recorded many times. The chain couples TRBV19 to TRBJ2-7; 7 bases agree with TRBD1. The CDR3 extends over 14 amino acids. Germline V gene sequence: CDR1 LNHDA, CDR2 SQIVND (reference sequence). The junction had 9 bases not matched to a gene; V was cut back by 7 bases and J by 3 bases. The CDR3 DNA follows: TGTGCCAGTACCCCGACAGGGTCTTACTACGAGCAGTACTTC. Translated: CASTPTGSYYEQYF.

This clonotype was picked up many times. The CDR3 spells CASSPRGMPDTQYF. The CDR3 region has the DNA TGTGCCAGCTCACCCCGAGGAATGCCAGATACGCAGTATTTT. The V and J genes are TRBV18 and TRBJ2-3; D remains unclear. The germline V gene encodes CDR1 KGHSH and CDR2 LQKENI. V lost 3 bases, J lost 4 bases, and 11 bases lay in between. CDR3 length: 14 amino acids.

This rearrangement joins TRBV4-1 to TRBJ2-5; no firm D call. This CDR3 comprises 13 residues. Germline loops: CDR1 MGHRA, CDR2 YSYEKL. The V end lost 2 bases, the J end lost 5 bases, and 9 bases lay between the germline ends. The CDR3 is CASSQPPLETQYF. CDR3 bases: TGCGCCAGCAGCCAACCCCCGCTGGAGACCCAGTACTTC.